The 6 T cell receptor beta chains given below trace back to one sample, sequenced in a study of OX40 agonist ivuxolimab in advanced cancers. Libraries were built with the immunoSEQ multiplex PCR assay. The table comes from immuneACCESS by way of TCRdb, which keeps in-frame sequences with V and J called. Part of the clones is missing from these tables; in studies checked, under half for an unresolved V gene and the rest for unknown reasons. The sample data list approximately 51,000 clones, and 70% to 80% of these were observed just once. Approximately 2% of the sample is held by the ten biggest clonotypes. Sequences were derived from CD4+ or CD8+ T cells sorted from blood, sampled in a trial of the OX40 agonist ivuxolimab. The source is an adult with an advanced solid tumor such as melanoma, head and neck, liver or kidney cancer.

The chain uses TRBV19 and TRBJ2-1; D call uncertain. The CDR3 loop spans 13 amino acids. The germline V and J ends were trimmed by 3 bases and 5 bases, with 8 bases remaining between them. CDR1 is LNHDA, CDR2 SQIVND, per germline (reference sequence). The CDR3 is CASSIEVNNEQFF. CDR3 DNA: TGTGCCAGTAGTATTGAGGTTAACAATGAGCAGTTCTTC.

This clone showed up just a few times. This chain uses TRBV7-2 with TRBJ1-3; D unresolved. CDR3 size: 15 residues. Germline V gene sequence: CDR1 SGHTA, CDR2 FQGNSA. The V and J ends lost 1 base and 0 bases respectively, with 7 bases between them. The CDR3 bases are TGTGCCAGCAGCTTAGTGGGTGGCTCTGGAAACACCATATATTTT. Translated, it gives CASSLVGGSGNTIYF.

The V gene is TRBV10-2, the J gene TRBJ2-5, with unresolved D. The end of the DNA fits TRBJ2-7 better, so the J call may be wrong. This CDR3 spans 13 amino acids. The germline V gene encodes CDR1 WSHSY and CDR2 SAAADI. CDR3 amino acids: CASSTSDAYEQYF. CDR3 DNA: TGCGCCAGCTCTACGTCGGATGCCTACGAGCAGTACTTC.

This chain joins TRBV18 and TRBJ1-1; D ambiguous. This CDR3 has 14 amino acids. The germline V and J ends were trimmed by 1 base and 1 base, with 7 bases remaining between them. The germline CDR1 and CDR2 sequences are KGHSH and LQKENI. The CDR3 protein is CASSPQAANTEAFF. The DNA of the CDR3 is TGTGCCAGCTCACCACAGGCGGCGAACACTGAAGCTTTCTTT.

The rearrangement links TRBV5-1 to TRBJ2-3; 9 bases map to TRBD2. Unmatched junction bases numbered 12, after V lost 4 bases and J lost 3 bases. CDR1 SGHRS and CDR2 YFSETQ come from the germline V gene. The length of the CDR3 is 17 residues. CDR3 protein: CASSPDGSGSTTDTQYF. In nucleotides, the CDR3 is TGCGCCAGCAGCCCGGATGGTAGCGGGAGTACGACAGATACGCAGTATTTT.

The CDR3 is CASSLGGHTYNEQFF. The CDR3 coding sequence is TGTGCCAGCAGCTTAGGGGGACACACCTACAATGAGCAGTTCTTC. V usage is TRBV13 and J usage is TRBJ2-1, with D possibly matching TRBD1 (6 bases). CDR3 length: 15 residues. Between the trimmed V and J ends, which lost 0 bases and 2 bases, there was a span of 8 bases. Per the germline V gene, CDR1 is PRHDT and CDR2 is FYEKMQ (reference sequence).